This TCR beta chain was obtained from a study of T cells in Graves' hyperthyroidism and ophthalmopathy. RNA transcripts were the template for amplifying TCR beta CDR3 regions. The TCR CDR3 was amplified in a first-round RT-PCR using the HTBI primer set. TCRdb independently ran MiXCR on the multiplex PCR reads; one entry per CDR3 protein. Among 600,000 to 800,000 distinct CDR3 sequences, 35% were seen once, and the ten largest hold around 32%. V lost 5 bases, J lost 7 bases, and 12 bases lay in between. The length of the CDR3 is 12 residues. This clonotype was detected ten times or more. The diagnostic basis comprised clinical symptoms, serum thyroxine and TRAb, thyroid ultrasound and orbital computed tomography. The PBMCs were sourced from fresh peripheral blood (approximately 9 ml).

The sample consisted of blood. The chain uses TRBV12-3 or TRBV12-4 and TRBJ2-7; the D gene is possibly TRBD1 (6 bases). The receptor was isolated from a woman aged 40 to 55 with Graves' hyperthyroidism. This chain's CDR3 is CASSPGVGEQYF. In nucleotides, the CDR3 is TGTGCCAGCAGTCCAGGGGTGGGGGAGCAGTACTTC.